The 20 T cell receptor beta chains in this list originate from one sample, sequenced in a study of Ad26.COV2.S vaccination and SARS-CoV-2 variants. Treatment: around 19 received Ad26.COV2.S at low or high dose, single or two shots; about 5 received placebo; per-sample allocation not given. Sample collection was performed on day 63 after the first vaccine or placebo injection. Data came from immunoSEQ multiplex PCR; TCRdb stores just in-frame clones and leaves some out. The repertoire holds about 350,000 clones, with more than 75% as singletons. The starting material was peripheral blood, obtained in a trial of Ad26.COV2.S vaccine versus placebo. The origin of the receptors is a person between 18 and 65 years old who received the Ad26.COV2.S COVID-19 vaccine or a placebo.

The V call is TRBV7-3, the J call TRBJ2-5; the D call may be TRBD1 or TRBD2 (6 bases each). V lost 2 bases and J 5 bases, leaving 18 bases between the germline ends. The CDR3 extends over 16 amino acids. The germline V gene has CDR1 SGHTA and CDR2 FQGTGA. CDR3 DNA: TGTGCCAGCAGCTTAGGAGCTCGGGGGCTGGGGGAGACCCAGTACTTC. Its translation is CASSLGARGLGETQYF.

CDR3 in DNA: TGTGCCAGCAGCACCATCCGGGCCGCTCAGCAGTACTTC. As protein: CASSTIRAAQQYF. The rearrangement uses TRBV13 and TRBJ2-7, with no clear D. The V gene's germline CDR1 is PRHDT and CDR2 FYEKMQ (reference sequence). This CDR3 has 13 residues. The germline V and J ends were trimmed by 5 bases and 8 bases, with 16 bases remaining between them. Drawing the rest from reference TRBV13 and TRBJ2-7, the complete variable domain is AAGVIQSPRHLIKEKRETATLKCYPIPRHDTVYWYQQGPGQDPQFLISFYEKMQSDKGSIPDRFSAQQFSDYHSELNMSSLELGDSALYFCASSTIRAAQQYFGPGTRLTVT.

This chain joins TRBV7-8 and TRBJ1-2; D is uncertain. V was pared by 3 bases and J by 8 bases, with 22 bases between. Germline assignment: CDR1 SGHVS and CDR2 FQNEAQ. This CDR3 is built from 16 residues. CDR3 sequence (DNA): TGTGCCAGCAGCTTTCGCTTGGGCTGGGTTTTGAGAGGCTACACCTTC. This translates into CASSFRLGWVLRGYTF.

The rearrangement uses TRBV28 and TRBJ2-2; possible D gene TRBD1, 5 bases. Germline CDR1 is MDHEN and CDR2 is SYDVKM. CDR3 length: 15 residues. V was cut by 3 bases and J by 7 bases, with 15 bases left in between. CDR3 DNA sequence: TGTGCCAGCAGTTTTGCTGGACATCAGGTCGGGGAGCTGTTTTTT. Amino acids: CASSFAGHQVGELFF. Using reference TRBV28 and TRBJ2-2 for the parts outside the CDR3, the full variable domain is DVKVTQSSRYLVKRTGEKVFLECVQDMDHENMFWYRQDPGLGLRLIYFSYDVKMKEKGDIPEGYSVSREKKERFSLILESASTNQTSMYLCASSFAGHQVGELFFGEGSRLTVL.

The V gene is TRBV6-2 or TRBV6-3, the J gene TRBJ2-3; no definite D call. The CDR3 has 13 residues. V lost 2 bases to trimming and J lost 7 bases, with 10 bases between them. Germline V CDR1 and CDR2: MNHEY, SVGEGT. The CDR3 loop reads CASSYLDPYTQYF. CDR3 bases: TGTGCCAGCAGTTACCTGGACCCTTATACGCAGTATTTT.

The chain links TRBV6-6 to TRBJ2-7; D not certain. V shed 7 bases and J shed 0 bases, with 13 bases lying between them. CDR3 length: 14 amino acids. Germline V gene data show CDR1 as MNHNY and CDR2 as SVGAGI (reference sequence). CDR3 DNA: TGTGCCAGCAACTTAGGGTTGAGCTCCTACGAGCAGTACTTC. Amino acid sequence: CASNLGLSSYEQYF.

The chain is built from TRBV6-1 and TRBJ2-7, with 9 bases matching TRBD1. CDR3 length: 14 amino acids. V was pared by 3 bases and J by 4 bases, with 4 bases of the junction left unmatched. The germline V gene has CDR1 MNHNS and CDR2 SASEGT. In DNA, the CDR3 is TGTGCCAGCAGTGACCCGGGACAGGGTTACGAGCAGTACTTC. The encoded protein is CASSDPGQGYEQYF.

In nucleotides, the CDR3 is TGTGCCAGCGGGGGGGCTACAGATACGCAGTATTTT. It is translated as CASGGATDTQYF. The rearrangement joins TRBV2 to TRBJ2-3, with D perhaps TRBD2 (7 bases). The V end lost 8 bases, the J end lost 3 bases, and 9 bases lay between the germline ends. Germline CDR1 SNHLY, CDR2 FYNNEI. The CDR3 loop spans 12 amino acids.

The gene calls are TRBV12-5 and TRBJ1-1; tentatively, D is TRBD1 (5 bases). The CDR3 contains 19 residues. V was shortened by 1 base and J by 1 base, with 22 bases between the two germline ends. Germline values: CDR1 LGHNT, CDR2 FRNRAP. Written as DNA, the CDR3 is TGTGCTAGTGGTTTGGCCCTAACGGACACAACAGTACGGAACACTGAAGCTTTCTTT. Translation gives CASGLALTDTTVRNTEAFF.

This clone was counted a single time. The gene calls are TRBV7-2 and TRBJ1-6; 7 bases fit TRBD1. CDR1 is SGHTA, CDR2 FQGNSA, per germline. CDR3 length: 15 amino acids. V was clipped by 2 bases and J by 5 bases; unmatched bases: 3. The DNA of the CDR3 is TGTGCCAGCAGCTTATATGGGACAGATAATTCACCCCTCCACTTT. Translated: CASSLYGTDNSPLHF.

As regards this clone: Other DNA sequences in this sample translate to the same CDR3. The chain recombines TRBV6-2 or TRBV6-3 with TRBJ1-5; D gene unclear. The CDR3 consists of 13 residues. The germline V and J ends were trimmed by 2 bases and 4 bases, with 6 bases remaining between them. The germline V gene encodes CDR1 MNHEY and CDR2 SVGEGT. The CDR3 DNA sequence: TGTGCCAGCAGTTACCGTGGGAATCAGCCCCAGCATTTT. Translation: CASSYRGNQPQHF.

Remarks on this clone: The junction shows a germline mismatch at one end, possibly a read error. Other DNA sequences within the sample encode an identical CDR3. The CDR3 loop reads CASSRDSQETQYF. In DNA, the CDR3 is TGTGCTAGCAGCCGCGACAGCCAAGAGACCCAGTACTTC. The chain combines TRBV7-7 with TRBJ2-5; possibly TRBD1 for D (5 bases). The CDR3 contains 13 residues. Looked up from germline, CDR1 is SSHAT and CDR2 is FNYEAQ (reference sequence).

This chain connects TRBV9 to TRBJ2-2; D is unresolved. The length of the CDR3 is 15 residues. Germline assignment: CDR1 SGDLS and CDR2 YYNGEE. Deletions cut 4 bases from V and 4 bases from J, with 14 bases between. This chain's CDR3 is CASSIRSDSTGELFF. The CDR3 coding sequence is TGTGCCAGCAGCATCCGCAGCGACTCCACCGGGGAGCTGTTTTTT.

The V call is TRBV11-3, the J call TRBJ2-2; D call uncertain. CDR3 size: 12 residues. V was pared by 6 bases and J by 5 bases, with 7 bases between. Germline CDR1 is SGHNT and CDR2 is YENEEA. CDR3 sequence reads: CASSYLTGELFF. For the CDR3, the DNA is TGTGCCAGCAGTTATCTAACCGGGGAGCTGTTTTTT.

The chain links TRBV7-6 to TRBJ2-7; 8 positions agree with TRBD2. CDR1 is SGHVS, CDR2 FNYEAQ, per germline. V lost 1 base to trimming and J lost 2 bases; unmatched junction nucleotides: 7. The CDR3 has 16 amino acids. CDR3 DNA sequence: TGTGCCAGCAGCTTAGGGTCAGCGGGGGCCACCTACGAGCAGTACTTC. It specifies CASSLGSAGATYEQYF.

This clone has more than one count but fewer than ten. The V gene is TRBV29-1, the J gene TRBJ1-5; possibly TRBD1 for D (6 bases). Germline CDR1 reads SQVTM; CDR2 reads ANQGSEA. Trimming shortened V by 5 bases and J by 5 bases, and 13 bases separated the two germline ends. CDR3 length equals 13 residues. The CDR3 region is CSVPSGVDQPQHF. In nucleotides, the CDR3 is TGCAGCGTTCCATCAGGGGTCGATCAGCCCCAGCATTTT.

This clone was seen a single time. V and J are TRBV6-5 and TRBJ2-7, with TRBD1 matching over 7 bases. V dropped 4 bases and J dropped 11; count of bases not matched to a gene: 8. The CDR3 has 12 amino acids. Germline CDR1 reads MNHEY; CDR2 reads SVGAGI. In DNA, the CDR3 is TGTGCCAGCAGTTCCCCAAGACAGGGAGAGTACTTC. It codes for CASSSPRQGEYF.

This clone was observed a few times. The genes are TRBV5-6 and TRBJ2-2, with D possibly being TRBD1 (5 bases). CDR3 size: 14 residues. The germline V and J ends were trimmed by 1 base and 8 bases, with 12 bases remaining between them. Germline assignment: CDR1 SGHDT and CDR2 YYEEEE. The CDR3 bases are TGTGCCAGCAGCTTGCCTGGGGCCCTGGGGGAGCTGTTTTTT. Its translation: CASSLPGALGELFF.

This clone turned up a few times. This chain joins TRBV7-9 and TRBJ1-1; TRBD1 matches 7 bases. There are 14 residues in the CDR3. V shed 0 bases and J 7 bases; nucleotides not matched to a gene: 5. Germline CDR1 and CDR2: SEHNR and FQNEAQ (reference sequence). The CDR3 region is CASSLAGQILEAFF. CDR3 DNA sequence: TGTGCCAGCAGCTTAGCGGGACAGATACTTGAAGCTTTCTTT. Complete variable domain (other parts from reference TRBV7-9 and TRBJ1-1): DTGVSQNPRHKITKRGQNVTFRCDPISEHNRLYWYRQTLGQGPEFLTYFQNEAQLEKSRLLSDRFSAERPKGSFSTLEIQRTEQGDSAMYLCASSLAGQILEAFFGQGTRLTVV.

The chain employs TRBV11-1 and TRBJ2-7, with 7 positions matching TRBD1. Per the germline V gene, CDR1 is SGHAT and CDR2 is FQDESV (reference sequence). The V gene end was trimmed by 5 bases and the J gene end by 2 bases; junction bases not matched to a gene: 3. The CDR3 is 13 residues long. Written as DNA, the CDR3 is TGTGCCAGCAGCCAAGGACAGGCCTACGAGCAGTACTTC. The encoded protein is CASSQGQAYEQYF. Full variable domain (rest looked up from reference TRBV11-1 and TRBJ2-7): EAEVAQSPRYKITEKSQAVAFWCDPISGHATLYWYRQILGQGPELLVQFQDESVVDDSQLPKDRFSAERLKGVDSTLKIQPAELGDSAMYLCASSQGQAYEQYFGPGTRLTVT.